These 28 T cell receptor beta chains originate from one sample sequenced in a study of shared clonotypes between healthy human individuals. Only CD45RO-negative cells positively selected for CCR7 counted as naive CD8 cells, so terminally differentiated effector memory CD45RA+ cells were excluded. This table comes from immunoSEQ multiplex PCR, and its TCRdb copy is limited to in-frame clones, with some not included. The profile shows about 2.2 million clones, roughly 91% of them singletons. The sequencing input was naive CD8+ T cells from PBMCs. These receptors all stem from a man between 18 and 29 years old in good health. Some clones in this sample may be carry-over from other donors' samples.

The CDR3 DNA follows: TGTGCCAGCAGTGCAGAGGGAGGCCCGTACAATGAGCAGTTCTTC. It encodes CASSAEGGPYNEQFF. The rearrangement links TRBV6-5 to TRBJ2-1, with D possibly being TRBD2 (6 bases). CDR3 size: 15 residues. Germline CDR1 is MNHEY and CDR2 is SVGAGI. Trimming stripped 5 bases from V and 4 bases from J, with 15 bases between.

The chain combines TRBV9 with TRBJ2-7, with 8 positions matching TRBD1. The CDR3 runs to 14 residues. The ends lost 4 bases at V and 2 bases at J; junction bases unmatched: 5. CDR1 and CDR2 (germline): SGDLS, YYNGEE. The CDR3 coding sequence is TGTGCCAGCAGCTCACAACAGGGGGCCTACGAGCAGTACTTC. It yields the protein CASSSQQGAYEQYF.

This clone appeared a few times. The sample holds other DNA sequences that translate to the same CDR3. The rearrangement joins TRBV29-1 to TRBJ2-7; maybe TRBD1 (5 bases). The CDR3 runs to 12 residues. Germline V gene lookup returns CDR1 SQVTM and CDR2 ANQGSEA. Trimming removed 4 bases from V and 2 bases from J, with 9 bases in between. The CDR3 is CSVVGQTYEQYF. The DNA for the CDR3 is TGCAGCGTTGTTGGACAAACCTACGAGCAGTACTTC.

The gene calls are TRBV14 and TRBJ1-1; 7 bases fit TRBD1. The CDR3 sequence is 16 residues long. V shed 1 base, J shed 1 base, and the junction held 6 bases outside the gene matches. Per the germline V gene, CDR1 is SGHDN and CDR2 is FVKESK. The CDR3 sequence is CASSQGTQGRNTEAFF. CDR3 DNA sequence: TGTGCCAGCAGCCAAGGAACACAGGGGAGGAACACTGAAGCTTTCTTT.

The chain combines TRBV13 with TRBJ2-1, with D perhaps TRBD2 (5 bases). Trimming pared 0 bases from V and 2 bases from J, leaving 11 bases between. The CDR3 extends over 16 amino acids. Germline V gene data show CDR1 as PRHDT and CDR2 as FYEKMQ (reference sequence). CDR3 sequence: CASSLGAGSAYNEQFF. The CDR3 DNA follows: TGTGCCAGCAGCTTAGGGGCGGGTTCGGCCTACAATGAGCAGTTCTTC.

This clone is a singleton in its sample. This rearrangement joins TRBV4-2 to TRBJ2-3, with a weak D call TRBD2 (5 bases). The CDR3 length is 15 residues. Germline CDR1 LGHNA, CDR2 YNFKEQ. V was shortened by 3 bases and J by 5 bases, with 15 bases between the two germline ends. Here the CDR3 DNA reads TGTGCCAGCAGCCAGGAATGGAGGACGATAGATACGCAGTATTTT. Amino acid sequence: CASSQEWRTIDTQYF.

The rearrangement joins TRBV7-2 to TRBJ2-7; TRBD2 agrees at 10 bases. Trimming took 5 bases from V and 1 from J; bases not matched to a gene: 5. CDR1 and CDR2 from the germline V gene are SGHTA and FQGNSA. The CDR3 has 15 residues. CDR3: CASSPSGRASYEQYF. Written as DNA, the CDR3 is TGTGCCAGCAGCCCTAGCGGGAGAGCGTCCTACGAGCAGTACTTC.

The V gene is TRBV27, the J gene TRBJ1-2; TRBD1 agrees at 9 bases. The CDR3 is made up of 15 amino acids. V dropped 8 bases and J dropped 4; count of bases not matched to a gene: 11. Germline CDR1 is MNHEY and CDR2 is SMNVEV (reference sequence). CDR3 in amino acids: CASWGGTGPIYGYTF. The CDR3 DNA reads TGTGCCAGCTGGGGCGGGACAGGGCCAATCTATGGCTACACCTTC.

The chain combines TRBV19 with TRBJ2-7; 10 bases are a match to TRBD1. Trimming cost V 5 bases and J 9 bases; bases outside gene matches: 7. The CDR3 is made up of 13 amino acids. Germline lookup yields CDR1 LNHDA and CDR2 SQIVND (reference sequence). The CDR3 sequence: CASSLRTGGVQYF. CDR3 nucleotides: TGTGCCAGTAGTCTGCGGACAGGGGGAGTGCAGTACTTC.

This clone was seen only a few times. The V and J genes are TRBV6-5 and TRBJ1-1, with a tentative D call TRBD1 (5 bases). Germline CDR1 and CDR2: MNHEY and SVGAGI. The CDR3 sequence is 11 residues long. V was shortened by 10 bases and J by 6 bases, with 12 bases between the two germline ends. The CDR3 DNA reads TGTGCCACCCTAAGGGGACCTGAAGCTTTCTTT. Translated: CATLRGPEAFF.

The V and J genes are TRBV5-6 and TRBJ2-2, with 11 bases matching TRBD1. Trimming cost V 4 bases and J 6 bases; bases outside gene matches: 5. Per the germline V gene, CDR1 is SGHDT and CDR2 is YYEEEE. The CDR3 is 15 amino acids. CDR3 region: CASSTGTGGPGELFF. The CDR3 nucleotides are TGTGCCAGCAGCACCGGGACAGGGGGACCCGGGGAGCTGTTTTTT.

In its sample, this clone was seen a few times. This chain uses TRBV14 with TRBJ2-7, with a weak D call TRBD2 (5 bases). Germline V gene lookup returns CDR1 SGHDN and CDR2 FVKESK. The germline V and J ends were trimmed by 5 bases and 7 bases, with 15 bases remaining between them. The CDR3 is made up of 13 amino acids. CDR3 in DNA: TGTGCCAGCAGCACCGCTTCGGGGATTGAGCAGTACTTC. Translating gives CASSTASGIEQYF.

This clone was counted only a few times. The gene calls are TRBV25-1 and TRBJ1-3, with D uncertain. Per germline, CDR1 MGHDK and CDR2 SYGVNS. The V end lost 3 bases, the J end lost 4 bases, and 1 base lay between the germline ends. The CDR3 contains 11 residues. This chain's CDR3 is CASSDGNTIYF. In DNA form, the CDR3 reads TGTGCCAGCAGTGACGGAAACACCATATATTTT. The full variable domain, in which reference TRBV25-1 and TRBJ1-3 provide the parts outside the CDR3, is EADIYQTPRYLVIGTGKKITLECSQTMGHDKMYWYQQDPGMELHLIHYSYGVNSTEKGDLSSESTVSRIRTEHFPLTLESARPSHTSQYLCASSDGNTIYFGEGSWLTVV.

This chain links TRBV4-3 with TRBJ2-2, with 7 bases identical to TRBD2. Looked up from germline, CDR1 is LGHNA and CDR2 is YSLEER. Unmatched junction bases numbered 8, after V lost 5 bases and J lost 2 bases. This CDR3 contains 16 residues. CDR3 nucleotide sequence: TGCGCCAGCAGCTGGCGGGAGAGCCCTAACACCGGGGAGCTGTTTTTT. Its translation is CASSWRESPNTGELFF.

The CDR3 coding sequence is TGTGCCAGCAGCTTACCCCGGACAGTCTATAGCAATCAGCCCCAGCATTTT. It codes for CASSLPRTVYSNQPQHF. The chain joins TRBV7-2 to TRBJ1-5, with D possibly TRBD1 on 6 matching bases. The CDR3 is 17 residues long. The V end lost 2 bases, the J end lost 0 bases, and 14 bases lay between the germline ends. The germline CDR1 and CDR2 sequences are SGHTA and FQGNSA.

Written as DNA, the CDR3 is TGTGCCAGCAGCAGGGGACTAGCGGATTACAATGAGCAGTTCTTC. It is translated as CASSRGLADYNEQFF. The V gene is TRBV7-9, the J gene TRBJ2-1; 11 positions agree with TRBD2. Germline V gene sequence: CDR1 SEHNR, CDR2 FQNEAQ (reference sequence). The CDR3 spans 15 residues. Germline trimming cut 5 bases from V and 4 bases from J; bases unmatched to any gene: 4.

The CDR3 region has the DNA TGTGCCAGCTCACCCGGGCAAGGTTTAACAGATACGCAGTATTTT. Its protein product is CASSPGQGLTDTQYF. The chain links TRBV18 to TRBJ2-3; unclear D gene. The CDR3 spans 15 residues. V lost 3 bases to trimming and J lost 3 bases, with 13 bases between them. Per the germline V gene, CDR1 is KGHSH and CDR2 is LQKENI.

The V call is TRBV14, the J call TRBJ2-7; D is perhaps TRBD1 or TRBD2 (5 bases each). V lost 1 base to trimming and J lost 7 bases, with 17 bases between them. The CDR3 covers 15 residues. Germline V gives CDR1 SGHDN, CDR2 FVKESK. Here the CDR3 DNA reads TGTGCCAGCAGCCAAGGACGGGGCTCCGCTGCAGAGCAGTACTTC. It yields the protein CASSQGRGSAAEQYF.

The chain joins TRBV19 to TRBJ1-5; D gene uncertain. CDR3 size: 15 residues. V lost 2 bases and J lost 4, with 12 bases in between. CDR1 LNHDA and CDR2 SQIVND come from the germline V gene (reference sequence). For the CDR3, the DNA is TGTGCCAGTAGTATATCAAGGCAGTTAAATCAGCCCCAGCATTTT. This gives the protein CASSISRQLNQPQHF.

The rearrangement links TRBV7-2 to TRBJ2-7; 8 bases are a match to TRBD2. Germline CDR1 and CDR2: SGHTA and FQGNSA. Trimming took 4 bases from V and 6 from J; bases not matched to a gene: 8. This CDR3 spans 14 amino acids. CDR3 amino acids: CASSCTGTRCEQYF. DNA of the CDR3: TGTGCCAGCAGCTGTACCGGGACTAGATGCGAGCAGTACTTC.

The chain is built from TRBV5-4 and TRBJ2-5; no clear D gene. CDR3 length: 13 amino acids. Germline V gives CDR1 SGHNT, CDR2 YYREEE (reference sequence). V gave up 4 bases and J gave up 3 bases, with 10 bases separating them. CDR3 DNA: TGTGCCAGCAGCCCTCAACTAAAAGAGACCCAGTACTTC. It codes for CASSPQLKETQYF.

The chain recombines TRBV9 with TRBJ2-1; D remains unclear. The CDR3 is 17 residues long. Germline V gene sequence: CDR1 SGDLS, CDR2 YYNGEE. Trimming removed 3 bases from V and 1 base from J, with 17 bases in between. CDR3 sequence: CASSGSLGLPSYNEQFF. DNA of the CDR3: TGTGCCAGCAGCGGCAGTTTGGGGTTGCCGTCCTACAATGAGCAGTTCTTC.

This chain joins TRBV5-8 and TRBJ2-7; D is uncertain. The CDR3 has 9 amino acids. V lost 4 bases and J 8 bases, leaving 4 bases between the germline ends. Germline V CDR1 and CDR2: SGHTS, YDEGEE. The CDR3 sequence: CASSTQQYF. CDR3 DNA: TGTGCCAGCAGCACCCAGCAGTACTTC.

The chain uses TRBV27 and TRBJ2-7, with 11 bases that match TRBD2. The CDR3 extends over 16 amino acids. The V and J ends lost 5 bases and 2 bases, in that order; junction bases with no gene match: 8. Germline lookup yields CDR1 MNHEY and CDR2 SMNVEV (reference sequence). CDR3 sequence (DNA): TGTGCCAGCAGTATAATCCTAGCGGGAGGCCCCTACGAGCAGTACTTC. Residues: CASSIILAGGPYEQYF.

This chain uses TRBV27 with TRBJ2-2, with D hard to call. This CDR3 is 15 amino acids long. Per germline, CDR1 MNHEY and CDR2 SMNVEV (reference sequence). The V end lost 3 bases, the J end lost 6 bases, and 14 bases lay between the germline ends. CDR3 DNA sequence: TGTGCCAGCAGTTTCTCGGTAGGATCCCCCGGGGAGCTGTTTTTT. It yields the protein CASSFSVGSPGELFF.

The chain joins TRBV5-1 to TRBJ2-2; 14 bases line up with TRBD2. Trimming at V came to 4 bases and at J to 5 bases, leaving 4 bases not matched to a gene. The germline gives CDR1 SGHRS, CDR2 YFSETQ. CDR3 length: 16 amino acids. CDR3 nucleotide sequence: TGCGCCAGCAGCGGAAGACTAGCGGGAGGGACCGGGGAGCTGTTTTTT. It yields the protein CASSGRLAGGTGELFF.

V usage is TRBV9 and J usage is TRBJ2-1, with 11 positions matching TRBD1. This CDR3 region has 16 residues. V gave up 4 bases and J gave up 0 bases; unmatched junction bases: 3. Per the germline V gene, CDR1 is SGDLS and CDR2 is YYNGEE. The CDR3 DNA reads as TGTGCCAGCAGCCCCGGGACAGGGGGCTCCTACAATGAGCAGTTCTTC. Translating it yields CASSPGTGGSYNEQFF.

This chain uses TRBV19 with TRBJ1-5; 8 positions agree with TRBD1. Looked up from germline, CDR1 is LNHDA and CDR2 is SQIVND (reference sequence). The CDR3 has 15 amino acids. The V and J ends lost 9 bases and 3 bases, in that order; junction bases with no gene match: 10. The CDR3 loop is CASRDRPFPNQPQHF. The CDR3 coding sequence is TGTGCCAGCCGGGACAGGCCCTTCCCCAATCAGCCCCAGCATTTT.